Each of the 17 T cell receptor beta chains below was sequenced from the same sample in a study of OX40 agonist ivuxolimab in advanced cancers. The protocol was immunoSEQ multiplex PCR, while the TCRdb copy is restricted to in-frame clones and leaves out a portion. The data hold tens of thousands of clones, with more than 70% observed a single time. The sequences come from CD4+ or CD8+ T cells sorted from blood, collected in a trial of the OX40 agonist ivuxolimab. These receptors were taken from an adult with an advanced solid tumor such as melanoma, head and neck, liver or kidney cancer.

This chain joins TRBV19 and TRBJ2-2; TRBD1 matches at 11 bases. Trimming at V came to 11 bases and at J to 5 bases, leaving 7 bases not matched to a gene. The CDR3 runs 14 residues. Germline CDR1 LNHDA, CDR2 SQIVND (reference sequence). The CDR3 region has the DNA TGTGCCTCGGCCGGGACAGGGGGTACCGGGGAGCTGTTTTTT. Amino acid sequence: CASAGTGGTGELFF.

The chain employs TRBV9 and TRBJ2-5, with 8 nucleotides matching TRBD2. Germline values: CDR1 SGDLS, CDR2 YYNGEE. With 4 bases clipped from V and 0 bases from J, the junction kept 11 bases outside the gene matches. The CDR3 has 17 amino acids. This CDR3 is CASSPEGFSGDQETQYF. The DNA of the CDR3 is TGTGCCAGCAGCCCAGAGGGATTTAGCGGGGACCAAGAGACCCAGTACTTC. Full variable domain (rest looked up from reference TRBV9 and TRBJ2-5): DSGVTQTPKHLITATGQRVTLRCSPRSGDLSVYWYQQSLDQGLQFLIQYYNGEERAKGNILERFSAQQFPDLHSELNLSSLELGDSALYFCASSPEGFSGDQETQYFGPGTRLLVL.

The chain is built from TRBV30 and TRBJ1-1, with D perhaps matching TRBD1 (5 bases). CDR3 length: 14 amino acids. Trimming removed 2 bases from V and 2 bases from J, with 12 bases in between. Germline CDR1 GTSNPN, CDR2 SVGIG (reference sequence). In DNA form, the CDR3 reads TGTGCCTGGAGTCGAGGGGCGTCAAACACTGAAGCTTTCTTT. This sequence encodes CAWSRGASNTEAFF.

This clone was seen more than once but under ten times. The genes are TRBV19 and TRBJ1-2, with D tentatively TRBD1 (5 bases). The CDR3 loop spans 13 amino acids. With 6 bases removed from V and 8 bases from J, the gap between germline ends came to 16 bases. Germline-derived CDR1 and CDR2 are LNHDA and SQIVND (reference sequence). The CDR3 DNA reads as TGTGCCAGTAGAGGGAGCAGGGCCTACGGCTACACCTTC. This codes for CASRGSRAYGYTF.

The chain links TRBV19 to TRBJ2-5; 7 bases are shared with TRBD1. The last part of the DNA fits TRBJ2-7 better; the J call may be wrong. From germline, CDR1 is LNHDA and CDR2 SQIVND (reference sequence). The CDR3 runs to 12 residues. CDR3 sequence reads: CASSTGGYEQYF. Written as DNA, the CDR3 is TGTGCCAGTAGTACAGGGGGCTACGAGCAGTACTTC.

This sequence joins TRBV6-5 and TRBJ2-1, with 12 positions matching TRBD1. CDR1 is MNHEY and CDR2 is SVGAGI in the germline V gene. CDR3 length: 14 amino acids. The V and J ends lost 6 bases and 6 bases, in that order; junction bases with no gene match: 3. The CDR3 DNA is TGTGCCAGCAGCCGGGACAGGGGGCTCAATGAGCAGTTCTTC. It codes for CASSRDRGLNEQFF.

This clone has a handful of counts. The chain has TRBV18 and TRBJ1-1; D remains unclear. Germline CDR1 KGHSH, CDR2 LQKENI. Deletions cut 3 bases from V and 3 bases from J, with 11 bases between. CDR3 size: 14 residues. Written as DNA, the CDR3 is TGTGCCAGCTCACCTAGGCTGGTGGACACTGAAGCTTTCTTT. This codes for CASSPRLVDTEAFF.

J is TRBJ2-1 and V is TRBV4-3, with 12 bases that match TRBD2. Germline V gene data show CDR1 as LGHNA and CDR2 as YSLEER. This CDR3 has 15 residues. V trimming: 4 bases; J trimming: 8 bases; junction bases outside the gene matches: 6. The CDR3: CASSPTSGGRYEQFF. In nucleotides, the CDR3 is TGCGCCAGCAGCCCAACTAGCGGGGGGAGGTATGAGCAGTTCTTC.

The chain carries TRBV7-8 and TRBJ2-5; D is ambiguous. Germline V lookup: CDR1 SGHVS, CDR2 FQNEAQ. There are 14 residues in the CDR3. The V end lost 4 bases, the J end lost 7 bases, and 16 bases lay between the germline ends. This CDR3 is CASSSRSGLGTQYF. Written as DNA, the CDR3 is TGTGCCAGCAGCTCCCGATCGGGTTTGGGGACCCAGTACTTC.

This clone was detected only a few times. This chain uses TRBV5-1 with TRBJ1-1, with D unresolved. Germline assignment: CDR1 SGHRS and CDR2 YFSETQ. The length of the CDR3 is 16 residues. The germline V and J ends were trimmed by 0 bases and 2 bases, with 14 bases remaining between them. The DNA of the CDR3 is TGCGCCAGCAGCTTGGGACCGGGGATGGGAAACACTGAAGCTTTCTTT. Translation gives CASSLGPGMGNTEAFF. Combining the CDR3 with reference TRBV5-1 and TRBJ1-1 gives the whole variable domain KAGVTQTPRYLIKTRGQQVTLSCSPISGHRSVSWYQQTPGQGLQFLFEYFSETQRNKGNFPGRFSGRQFSNSRSEMNVSTLELGDSALYLCASSLGPGMGNTEAFFGQGTRLTVV.

This rearrangement joins TRBV5-1 to TRBJ1-2; 10 bases are shared with TRBD1. The ends lost 4 bases at V and 7 bases at J; junction bases unmatched: 10. This CDR3 is 15 amino acids long. The germline V gene has CDR1 SGHRS and CDR2 YFSETQ. In nucleotides, the CDR3 is TGCGCCAGCAGCCCCGCGGGACAGGGGATCGGTGGCTACACCTTC. As protein: CASSPAGQGIGGYTF.

V gene TRBV4-2 combines with J gene TRBJ2-3; D assignment may be TRBD1 or TRBD2 (6 bases each). V lost 0 bases and J lost 2, with 18 bases in between. The CDR3 is made up of 18 amino acids. The germline V gene encodes CDR1 LGHNA and CDR2 YNFKEQ. The CDR3 DNA reads TGTGCCAGCAGCCAAGATTGGGGGGCCATTAGGAACACAGATACGCAGTATTTT. Residues: CASSQDWGAIRNTDTQYF.

This clone was found a few times. This CDR3 reads CAWSLSGNQPQHF. The CDR3 nucleotides are TGTGCCTGGAGTTTGTCAGGGAACCAGCCCCAGCATTTT. The chain couples TRBV30 to TRBJ1-5, with D possibly TRBD1 on 5 matching bases. The CDR3 runs 13 residues. The germline CDR1 and CDR2 sequences are GTSNPN and SVGIG (reference sequence). Trimming cost V 2 bases and J 7 bases, with 12 bases left between them.

The count of this clone is one. This chain uses TRBV6-6 with TRBJ2-7; a possible D gene is TRBD2 (6 bases). V lost 0 bases to trimming and J lost 6 bases, with 15 bases between them. This CDR3 is 15 amino acids long. The germline CDR1 and CDR2 sequences are MNHNY and SVGAGI (reference sequence). CDR3 protein: CASSYSMTRLSEQYF. DNA of the CDR3: TGTGCCAGCAGTTACTCGATGACTAGGCTTTCCGAGCAGTACTTC.

The CDR3 DNA follows: TGTGCCAGCAGTTTACCCGGACTCGTGACCCAAGAGACCCAGTACTTC. It specifies CASSLPGLVTQETQYF. This sequence joins TRBV28 and TRBJ2-5; perhaps TRBD2 as D (5 bases). Germline CDR1 is MDHEN and CDR2 is SYDVKM. V gave up 2 bases and J gave up 1 base, with 14 bases separating them. CDR3 length: 16 residues.

This chain connects TRBV28 to TRBJ2-1; 8 positions match TRBD1. Germline V CDR1 and CDR2: MDHEN, SYDVKM. The CDR3 totals 13 residues. Trimming cost V 7 bases and J 12 bases; bases outside gene matches: 11. The CDR3: CASNLGQGRRQFF. CDR3 sequence (DNA): TGTGCCAGCAACCTTGGACAGGGTCGACGGCAGTTCTTC.

The chain joins TRBV5-1 to TRBJ1-3; D may be TRBD1 (5 bases). Germline V gives CDR1 SGHRS, CDR2 YFSETQ. This CDR3 region has 17 residues. Trimming cost V 4 bases and J 3 bases, with 20 bases left between them. The CDR3 protein is CASSPQAQGGVGNTIYF. CDR3 bases: TGCGCCAGCAGCCCCCAGGCCCAGGGAGGTGTTGGAAACACCATATATTTT.